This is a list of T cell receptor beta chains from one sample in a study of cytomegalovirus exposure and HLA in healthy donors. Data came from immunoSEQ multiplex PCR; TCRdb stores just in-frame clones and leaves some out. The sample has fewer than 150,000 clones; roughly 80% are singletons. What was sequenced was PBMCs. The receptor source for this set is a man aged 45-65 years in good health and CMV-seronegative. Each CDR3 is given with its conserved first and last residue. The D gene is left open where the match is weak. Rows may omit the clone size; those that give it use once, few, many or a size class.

CASSSALAGTEAFF	TGCGCCAGCAGCTCGGCCCTAGCGGGCACTGAAGCTTTCTTT	NA	TRBJ1-1	14	TRBV5-1	NA
CASSQWQQETQYF	TGCGCCAGCAGCCAGTGGCAGCAAGAGACCCAGTACTTC	NA	TRBJ2-5	13	TRBV4-1	NA
CSVVLGEGRIDTQYF	TGCAGCGTCGTTCTCGGGGAGGGCCGGATAGATACGCAGTATTTT	TRBD2	TRBJ2-3	15	TRBV29-1	NA
CASTTTGTGNTIYF	TGTGCCAGTACTACGACAGGAACTGGAAACACCATATATTTT	NA	TRBJ1-3	14	TRBV19	NA
CASSFSGGSNEQYF	TGTGCCAGCAGTTTTTCAGGGGGCAGCAACGAGCAGTACTTC	TRBD1	TRBJ2-7	14	TRBV27	NA
CASSLMGQGNTEAFF	TGTGCCAGCAGCTTAATGGGACAGGGGAACACTGAAGCTTTCTTT	TRBD1	TRBJ1-1	15	TRBV11-2	NA
CASHRQGANEKLFF	TGTGCCAGTCATAGACAGGGGGCGAATGAAAAACTGTTTTTT	TRBD1	TRBJ1-4	14	TRBV19	NA
CASSLETGLNTGELFF	TGTGCCAGCAGCCTCGAGACAGGGCTGAACACCGGGGAGCTGTTTTTT	TRBD1	TRBJ2-2	16	TRBV14	NA
CASSGGGEKLFF	TGTGCCAGCAGTGGAGGTGGCGAAAAACTGTTTTTT	NA	TRBJ1-4	12	TRBV25-1	NA
CASSVERGSNEQFF	TGTGCCAGCAGCGTAGAGAGAGGATCGAATGAGCAGTTCTTC	NA	TRBJ2-1	14	TRBV9	NA
CASSEGGAGKTQYF	TGTGCCAGCAGTGAAGGTGGGGCGGGAAAGACCCAGTACTTC	NA	TRBJ2-5	14	TRBV6-1	NA
CASTQWRNQPQHF	TGTGCCAGCACTCAGTGGCGCAATCAGCCCCAGCATTTT	NA	TRBJ1-5	13	TRBV6-1	NA
CASRATGSDEKLFF	TGTGCCAGCAGGGCAACAGGGAGCGATGAAAAACTGTTTTTT	NA	TRBJ1-4	14	TRBV28	NA
CASSLFMGQRDNEQFF	TGTGCCAGCAGTTTATTTATGGGGCAGAGAGACAATGAGCAGTTCTTC	NA	TRBJ2-1	16	TRBV28	NA
CASSFGLADNEQFF	TGTGCCAGCAGCTTCGGACTAGCGGACAATGAGCAGTTCTTC	TRBD2	TRBJ2-1	14	TRBV11-3	NA
CSAGRTEAFF	TGCAGCGCGGGTCGCACTGAAGCTTTCTTT	NA	TRBJ1-1	10	TRBV29-1	NA
CASSPSGHRANGANVLTF	TGTGCCAGCAGCCCCTCCGGGCACAGGGCAAATGGGGCCAACGTCCTGACTTTC	NA	TRBJ2-6	18	TRBV11-2	NA
CASSLSPWTGGRDEQFF	TGTGCCAGCAGTTTATCCCCTTGGACAGGGGGCCGGGATGAGCAGTTCTTC	TRBD1	TRBJ2-1	17	TRBV27	NA
CASRSGGLNQPQHF	TGTGCCAGCCGCTCAGGCGGACTGAATCAGCCCCAGCATTTT	NA	TRBJ1-5	14	TRBV5-8	NA
CASSLGGAGVNTEAFF	TGTGCCAGCAGCTTGGGAGGGGCGGGGGTGAACACTGAAGCTTTCTTT	NA	TRBJ1-1	16	TRBV5-8	once
CATGQGSYNEQFF	TGTGCCACCGGACAGGGCTCCTACAATGAGCAGTTCTTC	TRBD1	TRBJ2-1	13	TRBV30	NA
CSVGAISNYGYTF	TGCAGCGTTGGCGCAATCTCAAACTATGGCTACACCTTC	NA	TRBJ1-2	13	TRBV29-1	NA
CASSWTGKAFF	TGTGCCAGCAGTTGGACAGGGAAGGCTTTCTTT	TRBD1	TRBJ1-1	11	TRBV28	NA
CASRGTGSKPQHF	TGTGCCAGTAGGGGGACAGGGTCAAAGCCCCAGCATTTT	TRBD1	TRBJ1-5	13	TRBV19	NA